This T cell receptor (beta chain) was captured by sequencing in a study of OX40 agonist ivuxolimab in advanced cancers. The assay was immunoSEQ multiplex PCR, and TCRdb's table has in-frame clones only and misses some. The data show 71,000 or so clones, 85% to 90% seen once. This clone came up a few times. Germline and junction disagree at one end, which may indicate a read error. This TCR was sampled from an adult with an advanced solid tumor such as melanoma, head and neck, liver or kidney cancer. This specimen was CD4+ or CD8+ T cells sorted from blood, taken in a trial of the OX40 agonist ivuxolimab.

CDR3 DNA: TGCAGTGCTAGCAATGAGCCCCAGCATTTT. Translating it yields CSASNEPQHF. The chain employs TRBV20-1 and TRBJ1-5; D not resolved. CDR3 length: 10 amino acids. In germline, CDR1 is DFQATT, CDR2 SNEGSKA (reference sequence).